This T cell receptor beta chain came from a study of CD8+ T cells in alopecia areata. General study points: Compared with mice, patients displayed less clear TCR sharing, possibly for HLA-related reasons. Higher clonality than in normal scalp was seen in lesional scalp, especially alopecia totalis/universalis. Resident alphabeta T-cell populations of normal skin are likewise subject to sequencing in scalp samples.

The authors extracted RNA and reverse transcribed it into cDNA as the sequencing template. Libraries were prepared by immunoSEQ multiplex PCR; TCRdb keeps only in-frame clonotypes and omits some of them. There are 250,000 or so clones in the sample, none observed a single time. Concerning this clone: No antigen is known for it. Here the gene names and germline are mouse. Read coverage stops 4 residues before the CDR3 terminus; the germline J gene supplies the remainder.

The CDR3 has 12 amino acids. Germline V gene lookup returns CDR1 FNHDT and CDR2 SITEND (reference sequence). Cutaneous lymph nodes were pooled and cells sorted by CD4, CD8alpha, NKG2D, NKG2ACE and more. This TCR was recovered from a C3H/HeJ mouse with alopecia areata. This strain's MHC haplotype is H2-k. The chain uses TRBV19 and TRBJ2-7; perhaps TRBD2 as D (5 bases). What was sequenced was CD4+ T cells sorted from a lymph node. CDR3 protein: CASSMVGYEQYF. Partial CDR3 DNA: TGTGCCAGCAGTATGGTGGGGTAT.